The 32 T cell receptor beta chains presented below share a single source sample, sequenced in a study of memory CD4+ T cells and cytomegalovirus serostatus. The sort gate was single viable CD3+CD4+CD8-CD45RO+ cells for memory CD4+ T cells. Assay used: immunoSEQ multiplex PCR; TCRdb lists only in-frame clones, some missing. Counted here are 45,000 to 60,000 clones, around four fifths occurring once; the ten biggest clones make up less than 2.5%. Sequencing was carried out using memory CD4+ T cells from blood. The receptors derive from an adult in good health and CMV-seropositive.

This sequence joins TRBV5-1 and TRBJ1-2; D is undetermined. The CDR3 extends over 15 amino acids. The V gene lost 4 bases and the J gene lost 2 bases, with 15 bases spanning the gap. CDR1 and CDR2 from the germline V gene are SGHRS and YFSETQ. The CDR3 loop is CASSIGSQRNYGYTF. In nucleotides, the CDR3 is TGCGCCAGCAGCATTGGGTCCCAGAGGAACTATGGCTACACCTTC.

This chain joins TRBV18 and TRBJ1-2; TRBD1 matches 8 bases. In germline, CDR1 is KGHSH, CDR2 LQKENI. The CDR3 spans 13 residues. V gave up 6 bases and J gave up 6 bases; unmatched junction bases: 6. The CDR3 protein is CASSPQTGDGYTF. DNA of the CDR3: TGTGCCAGCTCCCCCCAGACAGGGGATGGCTACACCTTC.

The chain carries TRBV7-8 and TRBJ2-7; possibly TRBD1 for D (5 bases). The CDR3 extends over 14 amino acids. Germline lookup yields CDR1 SGHVS and CDR2 FQNEAQ. V was shortened by 4 bases and J by 1 base, with 11 bases between the two germline ends. Here the CDR3 reads CASSSHRLSYEQYF. As DNA, the CDR3 is TGTGCCAGCAGCTCTCACAGGCTTTCCTACGAGCAGTACTTC.

The V and J genes are TRBV19 and TRBJ1-4; 8 bases are a match to TRBD1. This CDR3 has 15 amino acids. Trimming at V came to 5 bases and at J to 5 bases, leaving 7 bases not matched to a gene. Germline V lookup: CDR1 LNHDA, CDR2 SQIVND (reference sequence). CDR3 residues: CASSPRQGLNEKLFF. The CDR3 DNA reads TGTGCCAGTAGTCCAAGACAGGGGTTGAATGAAAAACTGTTTTTT.

This chain connects TRBV6-5 to TRBJ1-3, with 7 bases that match TRBD1. J lost 4 bases, V lost 7 bases, and 7 bases had no gene match. The CDR3 runs to 14 residues. From germline, CDR1 is MNHEY and CDR2 SVGAGI. The CDR3: CASTPGGDGNTIYF. The CDR3 bases are TGTGCCAGCACCCCAGGGGGAGACGGAAACACCATATATTTT.

This clone was seen only a few times. The chain is built from TRBV7-8 and TRBJ1-5; D unresolved. The CDR3 is 13 residues long. V lost 0 bases and J 5 bases, leaving 5 bases between the germline ends. In germline, CDR1 is SGHVS, CDR2 FQNEAQ. The CDR3 region is CASSLATDQPQHF. The CDR3 DNA reads as TGTGCCAGCAGCTTAGCAACAGATCAGCCCCAGCATTTT.

The chain recombines TRBV11-2 with TRBJ2-3; TRBD1 might be the D (6 bases). Germline values: CDR1 SGHAT, CDR2 FQNNGV. The ends were cut back, 4 bases at V and 0 bases at J, with 11 bases in the middle. There are 15 residues in the CDR3. The CDR3 nucleotides are TGTGCCAGCAGCTCTTGGACAGCTAGCACAGATACGCAGTATTTT. Its protein is CASSSWTASTDTQYF. The whole variable domain, filled in from reference TRBV11-2 and TRBJ2-3, reads EAGVAQSPRYKIIEKRQSVAFWCNPISGHATLYWYQQILGQGPKLLIQFQNNGVVDDSQLPKDRFSAERLKGVDSTLKIQPAKLEDSAVYLCASSSWTASTDTQYFGPGTRLTVL.

This sequence joins TRBV5-8 and TRBJ1-5, with TRBD1 matching over 7 bases. Germline-derived CDR1 and CDR2 are SGHTS and YDEGEE. V dropped 1 base and J dropped 1; count of bases not matched to a gene: 8. The CDR3 is made up of 17 amino acids. This CDR3 reads CASSLTLQGISNQPQHF. CDR3 DNA: TGTGCCAGCAGCTTGACCCTACAGGGGATCAGCAATCAGCCCCAGCATTTT.

This clone was found once. In DNA form, the CDR3 reads TGTGCCAGCAGCCCCCAAGGCCTAGTTGGAAACACCATATATTTT. Encoded protein: CASSPQGLVGNTIYF. The chain couples TRBV7-2 to TRBJ1-3; D gene ambiguous. The CDR3 contains 15 residues. Germline lookup yields CDR1 SGHTA and CDR2 FQGNSA. The germline V and J ends were trimmed by 5 bases and 3 bases, with 14 bases remaining between them. The full variable domain, with the rest looked up from reference TRBV7-2 and TRBJ1-3, is GAGVSQSPSNKVTEKGKDVELRCDPISGHTALYWYRQSLGQGLEFLIYFQGNSAPDKSGLPSDRFSAERTGGSVSTLTIQRTQQEDSAVYLCASSPQGLVGNTIYFGEGSWLTVV.

The rearrangement links TRBV7-9 to TRBJ2-1, with 8 bases identical to TRBD2. Looked up from germline, CDR1 is SEHNR and CDR2 is FQNEAQ (reference sequence). This CDR3 contains 15 residues. V shed 5 bases, J shed 4 bases, and the junction held 7 bases outside the gene matches. CDR3 loop: CASSPTSGDYNEQFF. CDR3 in DNA: TGTGCCAGCAGCCCTACTAGCGGAGATTACAATGAGCAGTTCTTC.

The chain employs TRBV19 and TRBJ1-3; tentatively, D is TRBD1 (6 bases). V lost 9 bases and J 8 bases, leaving 23 bases between the germline ends. The germline gives CDR1 LNHDA, CDR2 SQIVND (reference sequence). CDR3 length: 15 amino acids. The CDR3 is CASNPATGRPDTIYF. CDR3 sequence (DNA): TGTGCCAGCAACCCAGCAACAGGGAGGCCGGACACCATATATTTT.

This chain uses TRBV28 with TRBJ2-2, with D perhaps TRBD1 or TRBD2 (5 bases each). Germline assignment: CDR1 MDHEN and CDR2 SYDVKM. The CDR3 sequence is 13 residues long. Trimming stripped 6 bases from V and 5 bases from J, with 10 bases between. In DNA, the CDR3 is TGTGCCAGCAGGGACTCAGGGACCGGGGAGCTGTTTTTT. Its translation: CASRDSGTGELFF.

The chain is built from TRBV6-1 and TRBJ1-5, with TRBD1 as a possible D gene (5 bases). The CDR3 is 13 residues long. CDR1 is MNHNS and CDR2 is SASEGT in the germline V gene. The germline V and J ends were trimmed by 3 bases and 7 bases, with 10 bases remaining between them. CDR3 protein: CASSEMGTQPQHF. The CDR3 bases are TGTGCCAGCAGTGAGATGGGGACGCAGCCCCAGCATTTT.

The chain carries TRBV28 and TRBJ1-5; tentatively, D is TRBD1 (6 bases). V lost 2 bases, J lost 5 bases, and 16 bases lay in between. The germline gives CDR1 MDHEN, CDR2 SYDVKM. The CDR3 is 16 residues long. The CDR3 loop reads CASSLRGTPFDQPQHF. In DNA form, the CDR3 reads TGTGCCAGCAGTTTAAGGGGGACGCCTTTCGATCAGCCCCAGCATTTT.

The table lists this clone with a count of one. The chain links TRBV7-2 to TRBJ2-4, with D tentatively TRBD2 (6 bases). The CDR3 consists of 16 residues. From germline, CDR1 is SGHTA and CDR2 FQGNSA. The V end lost 0 bases, the J end lost 5 bases, and 14 bases lay between the germline ends. The CDR3 is CASSLAYGSGQNIQYF. DNA for the CDR3: TGTGCCAGCAGCTTAGCGTATGGGAGCGGGCAAAACATTCAGTACTTC.

The genes are TRBV4-3 and TRBJ1-4; D might be TRBD1 (6 bases). V was clipped by 1 base and J by 0 bases, with 9 bases between them. This CDR3 has 16 amino acids. The germline CDR1 and CDR2 sequences are LGHNA and YSLEER. DNA of the CDR3: TGCGCCAGCAGCCAAGCCTACAGGGCAACTAATGAAAAACTGTTTTTT. Encoded protein: CASSQAYRATNEKLFF.

This clone was found a few times. The CDR3 DNA sequence: TGTGCCAGCTCACGTGGAGACACTGAAGCTTTCTTT. It yields the protein CASSRGDTEAFF. The chain employs TRBV18 and TRBJ1-1; D remains ambiguous. This CDR3 region has 12 residues. The germline V and J ends were trimmed by 4 bases and 3 bases, with 6 bases remaining between them. The germline V gene has CDR1 KGHSH and CDR2 LQKENI.

The chain carries TRBV5-1 and TRBJ1-1; D might be TRBD1 (6 bases). V lost 5 bases, J lost 2 bases, and 10 bases lay in between. The CDR3 is 13 residues long. Germline CDR1 and CDR2: SGHRS and YFSETQ. The CDR3 sequence is CASRGTTNTEAFF. The CDR3 DNA sequence: TGCGCCAGCAGGGGGACAACAAACACTGAAGCTTTCTTT.

This clone was recorded once. This chain connects TRBV6-5 to TRBJ2-7, with unresolved D. CDR1 MNHEY and CDR2 SVGAGI come from the germline V gene. Trimming stripped 4 bases from V and 5 bases from J, with 9 bases between. The length of the CDR3 is 12 residues. The CDR3 loop is CASSSPSNEQYF. In DNA, the CDR3 is TGTGCCAGCAGTTCCCCTTCTAACGAGCAGTACTTC.

The chain joins TRBV5-8 to TRBJ2-1; 7 bases agree with TRBD2. V lost 0 bases and J lost 3; bases outside the gene matches: 12. CDR3 size: 18 residues. Germline V gene sequence: CDR1 SGHTS, CDR2 YDEGEE. The CDR3 loop is CASSLVRGSGAYYNEQFF. Written as DNA, the CDR3 is TGTGCCAGCAGCTTGGTCCGGGGGAGCGGGGCCTACTACAATGAGCAGTTCTTC.

The V and J genes are TRBV7-2 and TRBJ2-1; D ambiguous. Germline V lookup: CDR1 SGHTA, CDR2 FQGNSA. The CDR3 loop spans 16 amino acids. Trimming took 5 bases from V and 3 from J, leaving 17 bases between them. The CDR3 coding sequence is TGTGCCAGCAGCCCGCTGCGGCTAAACTTCTACAATGAGCAGTTCTTC. Translating it yields CASSPLRLNFYNEQFF.

The genes are TRBV6-6 and TRBJ2-7; D is possibly TRBD2 (6 bases). Trimming left V 4 bases short and J 0 bases short, with 13 bases between. This CDR3 is 15 amino acids long. Germline CDR1 and CDR2: MNHNY and SVGAGI (reference sequence). The CDR3 loop is CASSSSADYSYEQYF. CDR3 nucleotide sequence: TGTGCCAGCAGTTCATCAGCGGACTACTCCTACGAGCAGTACTTC.

CDR3 protein: CASSIDEGYGYTF. CDR3 coding DNA: TGTGCCAGTAGTATTGACGAGGGGTATGGCTACACCTTC. The V and J genes are TRBV19 and TRBJ1-2, with a possible D match to TRBD1 (5 bases). The CDR3 runs 13 residues. V lost 3 bases and J 5 bases, leaving 10 bases between the germline ends. Germline V gene sequence: CDR1 LNHDA, CDR2 SQIVND (reference sequence).

This clone was seen only once. The chain couples TRBV10-3 to TRBJ1-4, with D possibly TRBD1 on 5 matching bases. V lost 6 bases and J lost 4, with 12 bases in between. The CDR3 length is 14 residues. CDR1 is ENHRY and CDR2 is SYGVKD in the germline V gene. As DNA, the CDR3 is TGTGCCATCAGGGGGGATCAGTATAATGAAAAACTGTTTTTT. Translation: CAIRGDQYNEKLFF.

The chain joins TRBV4-1 to TRBJ1-2; maybe TRBD1 (5 bases). This CDR3 is built from 16 residues. V lost 0 bases, J lost 5 bases, and 16 bases lay in between. From germline, CDR1 is MGHRA and CDR2 YSYEKL. CDR3 bases: TGCGCCAGCAGCCAAGATAGGGGCAGACTTCCGTATGGCTACACCTTC. Its translation is CASSQDRGRLPYGYTF.

The chain employs TRBV7-2 and TRBJ1-2; tentatively, D is TRBD1 (6 bases). Per germline, CDR1 SGHTA and CDR2 FQGNSA. The CDR3 totals 15 residues. V shed 9 bases and J shed 3 bases, with 20 bases lying between them. The CDR3 coding sequence is TGTGCCAGTCGGGGAAGCGGGGGCCGTGACTATGGCTACACCTTC. Amino acid sequence: CASRGSGGRDYGYTF. Filled out from reference TRBV7-2 and TRBJ1-2, the complete variable domain reads GAGVSQSPSNKVTEKGKDVELRCDPISGHTALYWYRQSLGQGLEFLIYFQGNSAPDKSGLPSDRFSAERTGGSVSTLTIQRTQQEDSAVYLCASRGSGGRDYGYTFGSGTRLTVV.

This clone was observed a single time. This chain joins TRBV30 and TRBJ2-4; TRBD2 agrees at 7 bases. The germline gives CDR1 GTSNPN, CDR2 SVGIG (reference sequence). The CDR3 covers 14 residues. Losses at the gene ends were 6 bases for V and 3 bases for J; bases not matched to a gene: 8. CDR3 DNA sequence: TGTGCCTGTTCCCTGGGGGGGAGCAAAAACATTCAGTACTTC. It encodes CACSLGGSKNIQYF.

The chain employs TRBV28 and TRBJ1-1; a weak D match, TRBD1 (6 bases). Trimming cost V 6 bases and J 6 bases, with 17 bases left between them. The CDR3 loop spans 14 amino acids. CDR1 is MDHEN, CDR2 SYDVKM, per germline. CDR3 region: CASRPRPRGAEAFF. In nucleotides, the CDR3 is TGTGCCAGCAGGCCCCGACCTAGGGGGGCTGAAGCTTTCTTT.

The sample holds one count of this clone. The chain has TRBV19 and TRBJ1-5; D gene unclear. V was pared by 0 bases and J by 5 bases, with 5 bases between. This CDR3 region has 13 residues. The V gene's germline CDR1 is LNHDA and CDR2 SQIVND (reference sequence). CDR3 DNA sequence: TGTGCCAGTAGTATAGAGGGAGATCAGCCCCAGCATTTT. Encoded protein: CASSIEGDQPQHF.

V usage is TRBV7-9 and J usage is TRBJ2-3, with 7 bases that match TRBD2. CDR1 is SEHNR, CDR2 FQNEAQ, per germline (reference sequence). This CDR3 is built from 14 residues. Trimming took 6 bases from V and 2 from J; bases not matched to a gene: 5. The CDR3 nucleotides are TGTGCCAGCAGGGGGGAGGGCTCCACAGATACGCAGTATTTT. Amino acid sequence: CASRGEGSTDTQYF.

This clone was found a few times. The V gene is TRBV7-9, the J gene TRBJ2-4; 8 bases fit TRBD1. The CDR3 totals 16 residues. J lost 0 bases, V lost 5 bases, and 6 bases had no gene match. The V gene's germline CDR1 is SEHNR and CDR2 FQNEAQ (reference sequence). This CDR3 is CASSGRGQGAKNIQYF. CDR3 DNA sequence: TGTGCCAGCAGCGGCCGTGGACAGGGAGCCAAAAACATTCAGTACTTC.

The chain joins TRBV5-6 to TRBJ1-4, with 7 bases fitting TRBD1. Germline lookup yields CDR1 SGHDT and CDR2 YYEEEE. V shed 1 base, J shed 3 bases, and the junction held 3 bases outside the gene matches. The CDR3 covers 15 residues. The CDR3 nucleotides read TGTGCCAGCAGCTTGTTTACAGGGGCTAATGAAAAACTGTTTTTT. Protein: CASSLFTGANEKLFF.